This T cell receptor beta chain was identified in a study of T cell repertoires in cytomegalovirus infection. The overall study: Public TCR beta signatures indicated both CMV infection and matching HLA type.

One entry per CDR3 protein, called by TCRdb with MiXCR from the reads. The table shows some 920,000 distinct CDR3 sequences, with roughly 30% occurring only once. The CDR3 spans 15 residues. Germline V gives CDR1 SEHNR, CDR2 FQNEAQ (reference sequence). V lost 1 base to trimming and J lost 2 bases, with 6 bases between them. This clonotype was seen only a few times. Its antigen is not known. Study-wide results and limits: Cumulative public TCR beta family frequency identified carriers of CMV plus the relevant HLA.

The sample here was cultured CD8+ T cells from PBMCs, taken from culture after CMV antigen stimulation. The clonotype comes from a human donor in good health (CMV status not recorded). Some clones in this sample may be carry-over from other donors' samples. The chain has TRBV7-9 and TRBJ2-6, with D uncertain. The CDR3 spells CASSLVGTGANVLTF. CDR3 DNA sequence: TGTGCCAGCAGCTTAGTTGGGACTGGGGCCAACGTCCTGACTTTC.